Shown below are 28 T cell receptor beta chains from a single sample sequenced in a study of T cells after yellow fever vaccination. TCRdb itself ran the 5' RACE reads through MiXCR, one entry per CDR3 protein. This sample has about 130,000 distinct CDR3 sequences, with 8.9% found just once. This material consisted of CD8+ T cells sorted from PBMCs, taken on the day of the yellow fever booster vaccination. These receptors were obtained from a man aged 18 to 29 who received the YFV17D yellow fever vaccine.

The chain carries TRBV19 and TRBJ2-7, with a weak D call TRBD2 (6 bases). Looked up from germline, CDR1 is LNHDA and CDR2 is SQIVND (reference sequence). The V gene lost 1 base and the J gene lost 4 bases, with 8 bases spanning the gap. This CDR3 is built from 13 residues. The CDR3 DNA sequence: TGTGCCAGTAGTATAGCTGGAGGGTACGAGCAGTACTTC. It codes for CASSIAGGYEQYF.

The gene calls are TRBV2 and TRBJ2-5; 10 bases align to TRBD1. The CDR3 has 17 residues. Trimming took 2 bases from V and 4 from J; bases not matched to a gene: 10. In germline, CDR1 is SNHLY, CDR2 FYNNEI. CDR3 sequence: CASSEIWDRGVRETQYF. The CDR3 coding sequence is TGTGCCAGCAGTGAAATTTGGGACAGGGGTGTTAGAGAGACCCAGTACTTC.

The table lists this clonotype with a few counts. The chain employs TRBV24-1 and TRBJ2-5; 8 positions match TRBD2. The CDR3 covers 15 residues. The germline gives CDR1 KGHDR, CDR2 SFDVKD. V shed 4 bases, J shed 2 bases, and the junction held 5 bases outside the gene matches. This CDR3 is CATSDFPGGQETQYF. CDR3 bases: TGTGCCACCAGTGACTTCCCGGGGGGGCAAGAGACCCAGTACTTC.

This clonotype showed up many times. The rearrangement joins TRBV7-7 to TRBJ2-6; a possible D gene is TRBD2 (7 bases). The CDR3 spans 20 residues. Between the trimmed V and J ends, which lost 5 bases and 0 bases, there was a span of 23 bases. Germline V gene sequence: CDR1 SSHAT, CDR2 FNYEAQ (reference sequence). CDR3: CASSHGPGGAQVSGANVLTF. The CDR3 nucleotides read TGTGCCAGCAGCCACGGTCCTGGGGGGGCCCAAGTCTCTGGGGCCAACGTCCTGACTTTC.

This chain links TRBV6-6 with TRBJ1-3, with D possibly TRBD1 on 5 matching bases. The V gene's germline CDR1 is MNHNY and CDR2 SVGAGI (reference sequence). Trimming stripped 2 bases from V and 2 bases from J, with 22 bases between. The CDR3 length is 19 residues. Here the CDR3 reads CASSYAVGSEAGPGNTIYF. As DNA, the CDR3 is TGTGCCAGCAGTTACGCCGTAGGTTCCGAGGCGGGACCTGGAAACACCATATATTTT.

At least ten counts were recorded for this clonotype. This chain joins TRBV4-2 and TRBJ2-5; D possibly corresponds to TRBD2 (6 bases). The CDR3 contains 15 residues. Germline CDR1 reads LGHNA; CDR2 reads YNFKEQ. Trimming took 0 bases from V and 4 from J, leaving 12 bases between them. Written as DNA, the CDR3 is TGTGCCAGCAGCCAAGATGGCGGGGACGGAGAGACCCAGTACTTC. Protein sequence: CASSQDGGDGETQYF.

This clonotype came up a few times. The V and J genes are TRBV7-9 and TRBJ2-1, with D unresolved. V dropped 5 bases and J dropped 2 bases, with 4 bases sitting between them. The CDR3 contains 12 residues. Germline V gene data show CDR1 as SEHNR and CDR2 as FQNEAQ (reference sequence). The CDR3 DNA sequence: TGTGCCAGCAGCGCCGCCTACAATGAGCAGTTCTTC. It codes for CASSAAYNEQFF.

The table lists this clonotype with many counts. The gene calls are TRBV29-1 and TRBJ2-2; D perhaps matches TRBD2 (6 bases). From germline, CDR1 is SQVTM and CDR2 ANQGSEA. This CDR3 comprises 12 residues. Trimming removed 5 bases at V and 8 bases at J, with 12 bases between. Here the CDR3 reads CSVKGGPGELFF. Here the CDR3 DNA reads TGCAGCGTTAAGGGAGGACCGGGGGAGCTGTTTTTT.

This clonotype was counted between two and nine times. The rearrangement uses TRBV11-2 and TRBJ2-7; the D call may be TRBD1 or TRBD2 (5 bases each). The CDR3 extends over 15 amino acids. Trimming left V 5 bases short and J 3 bases short, with 17 bases between. Germline values: CDR1 SGHAT, CDR2 FQNNGV. CDR3 bases: TGTGCCAGCAGCGTAGGAGGCCCAGGGTACTACGAGCAGTACTTC. It translates to CASSVGGPGYYEQYF.

The J gene is TRBJ1-1, the V gene TRBV5-1; no clear D gene. In germline, CDR1 is SGHRS, CDR2 YFSETQ. V was clipped by 1 base and J by 7 bases, with 8 bases between them. This CDR3 has 12 residues. DNA for the CDR3: TGCGCCAGCAGCTTGCCCAATCATGAAGCTTTCTTT. This translates into CASSLPNHEAFF.

V and J are TRBV21-1 and TRBJ1-5. TRBV21-1 is an annotated pseudogene. The CDR3 runs 17 residues. The CDR3 loop is CASSKVGGSAYNQPQHF. The CDR3 coding sequence is TGTGCCAGCAGCAAGGTAGGCGGATCAGCTTACAATCAGCCCCAGCATTTT.

The count of this clonotype is one. This chain links TRBV7-9 with TRBJ2-7; D is possibly TRBD1 or TRBD2 (5 bases each). Germline V gives CDR1 SEHNR, CDR2 FQNEAQ (reference sequence). V gave up 11 bases and J gave up 3 bases, with 17 bases separating them. This CDR3 spans 13 amino acids. CDR3 region: CASREGPGYEQYV. The DNA of the CDR3 is TGTGCCTCCAGAGAGGGGCCGGGCTACGAGCAGTACGTC.

The sample holds many counts of this clonotype. The V gene is TRBV5-1, the J gene TRBJ2-5; 7 nucleotides line up with TRBD1. CDR1 is SGHRS, CDR2 YFSETQ, per germline. V lost 4 bases to trimming and J lost 5 bases; unmatched junction nucleotides: 8. CDR3 length: 14 amino acids. The CDR3 spells CASSDQGDLETQYF. DNA for the CDR3: TGCGCCAGCAGCGATCAGGGGGATCTGGAGACCCAGTACTTC.

The chain recombines TRBV7-9 with TRBJ2-4; 8 nucleotides agree with TRBD1. CDR1 and CDR2 (germline): SEHNR, FQNEAQ (reference sequence). J was trimmed by 0 bases and V by 4 bases; bases with no gene match: 17. This CDR3 region has 20 residues. CDR3 region: CASSSPLEDREPLAKNIQYF. CDR3 in DNA: TGTGCCAGCAGCTCGCCCTTGGAGGACAGGGAGCCTCTAGCCAAAAACATTCAGTACTTC.

This chain uses TRBV4-3 with TRBJ1-2; no firm D call. V was cut by 6 bases and J by 4 bases, with 15 bases left in between. The CDR3 is 14 residues long. Germline CDR1 reads LGHNA; CDR2 reads YSLEER. CDR3 protein: CASSPSELGYGYTF. CDR3 DNA sequence: TGCGCCAGCAGTCCCAGTGAGCTGGGCTATGGCTACACCTTC.

This clonotype has only a few counts. The chain uses TRBV29-1 and TRBJ1-1, with D perhaps TRBD1 (5 bases). The CDR3 totals 14 residues. V was trimmed by 1 base and J by 4 bases, leaving 13 bases between them. The germline V gene encodes CDR1 SQVTM and CDR2 ANQGSEA. CDR3 protein: CSVEVPDRGTEAFF. The CDR3 nucleotides are TGCAGCGTTGAAGTTCCAGACAGAGGCACTGAAGCTTTCTTT.

Ten or more counts support this clonotype. The chain uses TRBV20-1 and TRBJ2-1; D remains unclear. V was cut by 6 bases and J by 8 bases, with 14 bases left in between. Germline V gene data show CDR1 as DFQATT and CDR2 as SNEGSKA (reference sequence). This CDR3 region has 12 residues. Here the CDR3 DNA reads TGCAGTGCCATCTGGTATCGCGATGAGCAGTTCTTC. Amino acids: CSAIWYRDEQFF.

The rearrangement uses TRBV27 and TRBJ2-1, with unresolved D. V was shortened by 0 bases and J by 7 bases, with 7 bases between the two germline ends. In germline, CDR1 is MNHEY, CDR2 SMNVEV (reference sequence). CDR3 length: 13 amino acids. CDR3 DNA sequence: TGTGCCAGCAGTTTATCAAGAAATAATGAGCAGTTCTTC. This sequence encodes CASSLSRNNEQFF.

This clonotype occurred a few times. The CDR3 nucleotides are TGTGCCAGCACCTCCAGGACAGGGCCGATTGATCAGCCCCAGCATTTT. This codes for CASTSRTGPIDQPQHF. The chain carries TRBV28 and TRBJ1-5; 8 nucleotides align to TRBD1. The germline CDR1 and CDR2 sequences are MDHEN and SYDVKM. This CDR3 has 16 residues. V shed 7 bases and J 5 bases; nucleotides not matched to a gene: 13.

This clonotype was found a few times. The chain links TRBV9 to TRBJ1-6; TRBD1 agrees at 7 bases. This CDR3 region has 17 residues. J was trimmed by 0 bases and V by 4 bases; bases with no gene match: 7. The germline V gene has CDR1 SGDLS and CDR2 YYNGEE. Here the CDR3 DNA reads TGTGCCAGCAGCATCCGGGACAGCCCCTCCTATAATTCACCCCTCCACTTT. This translates into CASSIRDSPSYNSPLHF.

The V and J genes are TRBV6-2 or TRBV6-3 and TRBJ1-5; D ambiguous. V gave up 6 bases and J gave up 6 bases, with 15 bases separating them. This CDR3 comprises 14 residues. CDR1 is MNHEY, CDR2 SVGEGT, per germline. In DNA, the CDR3 is TGTGCCAGCAGCCTTGTCGGTGTTGTTCAGCCCCAGCATTTT. Its protein product is CASSLVGVVQPQHF.

The V gene is TRBV4-3, the J gene TRBJ1-6, with D maybe TRBD1 (5 bases). The V gene lost 2 bases and the J gene lost 7 bases, with 15 bases spanning the gap. This CDR3 region has 16 residues. CDR1 is LGHNA, CDR2 YSLEER, per germline. The CDR3 region has the DNA TGCGCCAGCAGCCAAAGCCTTCGGCGGGGGAATTCACCCCTCCACTTT. Its translation is CASSQSLRRGNSPLHF.

This clonotype has just a few counts. The rearrangement uses TRBV20-1 and TRBJ1-4; TRBD1 agrees at 7 bases. V lost 3 bases and J lost 7; bases outside the gene matches: 11. The germline CDR1 and CDR2 sequences are DFQATT and SNEGSKA (reference sequence). The CDR3 loop spans 15 amino acids. The CDR3 is CSARGDSMTGEKLFF. CDR3 nucleotides: TGCAGTGCTAGGGGGGACAGTATGACTGGTGAAAAACTGTTTTTT.

This sequence joins TRBV7-2 and TRBJ1-1, with a possible D match to TRBD1 (6 bases). CDR3 size: 15 residues. CDR1 is SGHTA and CDR2 is FQGNSA in the germline V gene. Trimming cost V 1 base and J 3 bases, with 12 bases left between them. The chain's CDR3 is CASSLGWGGHTEAFF. Written as DNA, the CDR3 is TGTGCCAGCAGCTTAGGGTGGGGGGGGCACACTGAAGCTTTCTTT. Supplemented by reference TRBV7-2 and TRBJ1-1, the full variable domain reads GAGVSQSPSNKVTEKGKDVELRCDPISGHTALYWYRQSLGQGLEFLIYFQGNSAPDKSGLPSDRFSAERTGGSVSTLTIQRTQQEDSAVYLCASSLGWGGHTEAFFGQGTRLTVV.

This clonotype was recorded a few times. CDR3 DNA: TGCGCCAGCAGCCCCACAGGACAGCCATCCTACGAGCAGTACTTC. The encoded protein is CASSPTGQPSYEQYF. The chain joins TRBV5-1 to TRBJ2-7, with a tentative D call TRBD1 (6 bases). The CDR3 extends over 15 amino acids. CDR1 is SGHRS, CDR2 YFSETQ, per germline. V lost 4 bases to trimming and J lost 1 base, with 15 bases between them.

This clonotype was picked up many times. This rearrangement joins TRBV5-1 to TRBJ1-1; D is perhaps TRBD1 (5 bases). Trimming took 2 bases from V and 0 from J, leaving 8 bases between them. The CDR3 is 14 residues long. CDR1 and CDR2 (germline): SGHRS, YFSETQ. In nucleotides, the CDR3 is TGCGCCAGCAGCTTATACAGGTTGAACACTGAAGCTTTCTTT. It encodes CASSLYRLNTEAFF.

V usage is TRBV5-5 and J usage is TRBJ1-5; 7 bases are a match to TRBD1. The CDR3 sequence is 16 residues long. CDR1 and CDR2 from the germline V gene are SGHKS and YYEKEE (reference sequence). V was clipped by 0 bases and J by 9 bases; unmatched bases: 12. CDR3 nucleotide sequence: TGTGCCAGCAGCTTGGAGGGTGGGACAGCCTTTAGGCCCCAGCATTTT. This codes for CASSLEGGTAFRPQHF.

This chain joins TRBV4-3 and TRBJ2-5, with D maybe TRBD2 (5 bases). The CDR3 has 16 residues. Germline V gene sequence: CDR1 LGHNA, CDR2 YSLEER. V was cut by 4 bases and J by 5 bases, with 20 bases left in between. The CDR3 DNA sequence: TGCGCCAGCAGCCCTGTCAGGCAGGACTCCCCGGAGACCCAGTACTTC. Its translation is CASSPVRQDSPETQYF.